This T cell receptor beta chain is drawn from a study of blood T cell repertoires in COVID-19. Across the whole study: PBMCs, B-cell-depleted T cells, or T cells were the source of the cDNA or gDNA that made up the material.

The table lists this clone with a count of one. TCRdb's copy holds only in-frame clones and misses some; the assay was immunoSEQ multiplex PCR. The sample contains around 300,000 clones, 90% of which appear only once. The specimen was peripheral blood. The clonotype originates from a woman in her 30s with COVID-19, enrolled during active disease.

CDR3 DNA sequence: TGTGCCAGCAGCCCCTTGGCGGGAAGGCCCCTCGAGCAGTACTTC. Its protein is CASSPLAGRPLEQYF. The V gene is TRBV7-8, the J gene TRBJ2-7; D is perhaps TRBD2 (6 bases). The CDR3 loop spans 15 amino acids. Deletions cut 5 bases from V and 6 bases from J, with 20 bases between. Germline loops: CDR1 SGHVS, CDR2 FQNEAQ.